The 13 T cell receptor beta chains below come from one sample, sequenced in a study of cytomegalovirus exposure and HLA in healthy donors. The PCR made use of 60 Vbeta and 13 Jbeta primers. TCRdb keeps only in-frame clones here, not all; method: immunoSEQ multiplex PCR. Here the sample spans about 100,000 clones, around three quarters being singletons. The sample consisted of PBMCs. All receptors come from a young man in good health and CMV-seronegative.

This clone was picked up a small number of times. The chain uses TRBV10-1 and TRBJ2-2; D perhaps matches TRBD1 (5 bases). Germline V lookup: CDR1 WNHNN, CDR2 SYGVQD (reference sequence). The CDR3 sequence is 15 residues long. Trimming removed 3 bases from V and 0 bases from J, with 8 bases in between. The CDR3 nucleotides read TGCGCCAGCAGTGACAGGGATCCGAACACCGGGGAGCTGTTTTTT. Protein: CASSDRDPNTGELFF.

The rearrangement joins TRBV5-1 to TRBJ1-1, with 7 bases that match TRBD1. Germline-derived CDR1 and CDR2 are SGHRS and YFSETQ. The V segment lost 4 bases and the J segment 6 bases; nucleotides outside the gene matches: 12. The length of the CDR3 is 15 residues. CDR3 sequence reads: CASSDPRQGGAEAFF. In DNA form, the CDR3 reads TGCGCCAGCAGCGACCCCAGACAGGGAGGTGCTGAAGCTTTCTTT.

DNA for the CDR3: TGTGCCAGCAGCCAAGCCGACAGGAGCTCCTACGAGCAGTACTTC. Translating it yields CASSQADRSSYEQYF. J is TRBJ2-7 and V is TRBV4-2; possible D gene TRBD1, 6 bases. The germline V gene encodes CDR1 LGHNA and CDR2 YNFKEQ. Trimming removed 1 base from V and 0 bases from J, with 10 bases in between. The CDR3 totals 15 residues.

The chain has TRBV6-1 and TRBJ2-7; D is possibly TRBD1 (5 bases). The CDR3 runs 12 residues. The ends were cut back, 5 bases at V and 6 bases at J, with 11 bases in the middle. Germline values: CDR1 MNHNS, CDR2 SASEGT. In DNA form, the CDR3 reads TGTGCCAGCAGTCATCAGGGCCGCGAGCAGTACTTC. This sequence encodes CASSHQGREQYF.

This chain uses TRBV6-5 with TRBJ1-1, with D hard to call. V was clipped by 6 bases and J by 7 bases, with 12 bases between them. The CDR3 has 12 residues. Germline values: CDR1 MNHEY, CDR2 SVGAGI. CDR3 DNA: TGTGCCAGCAGCAAAAACAGAATTGAAGCTTTCTTT. This gives the protein CASSKNRIEAFF.

This rearrangement joins TRBV10-1 to TRBJ2-3; the D gene is possibly TRBD2 (5 bases). The CDR3 loop spans 14 amino acids. Deletions cut 2 bases from V and 2 bases from J, with 8 bases between. CDR1 WNHNN and CDR2 SYGVQD come from the germline V gene (reference sequence). The CDR3 protein is CASSEGGLTDTQYF. In DNA, the CDR3 is TGCGCCAGCAGTGAGGGAGGACTCACAGATACGCAGTATTTT.

The chain uses TRBV6-5 and TRBJ1-2, with no clear D. CDR1 and CDR2 (germline): MNHEY, SVGAGI. The CDR3 loop spans 15 amino acids. The V gene lost 0 bases and the J gene lost 7 bases, with 15 bases spanning the gap. CDR3 bases: TGTGCCAGCAGTTACTCGAAAACAGCCTTTACTGGCTACACCTTC. It yields the protein CASSYSKTAFTGYTF.

The J gene is TRBJ1-1, the V gene TRBV29-1, with D possibly being TRBD1 (6 bases). Germline lookup yields CDR1 SQVTM and CDR2 ANQGSEA. This CDR3 has 14 residues. The V gene lost 3 bases and the J gene lost 7 bases, with 18 bases spanning the gap. The CDR3 DNA is TGCAGCGTTGAGGGGGGGCAGGGCGGCAGTGAAGCTTTCTTT. Encoded protein: CSVEGGQGGSEAFF.

The chain couples TRBV5-1 to TRBJ1-6; a possible D gene is TRBD1 (5 bases). The CDR3 has 16 residues. The germline V gene has CDR1 SGHRS and CDR2 YFSETQ. V was clipped by 3 bases and J by 7 bases, with 17 bases between them. This CDR3 is CASSWGGPGQNSPLHF. DNA of the CDR3: TGCGCCAGCAGCTGGGGGGGTCCAGGGCAGAATTCACCCCTCCACTTT.

The V gene is TRBV7-2, the J gene TRBJ2-2, with no clear D. V shed 4 bases and J shed 0 bases, with 9 bases lying between them. Germline V gene data show CDR1 as SGHTA and CDR2 as FQGNSA. CDR3 length: 15 amino acids. For the CDR3, the DNA is TGTGCCAGCAGCTCATCTAGGACGAACACCGGGGAGCTGTTTTTT. Translated, it gives CASSSSRTNTGELFF.

This chain uses TRBV10-2 with TRBJ2-1, with 8 bases that match TRBD1. V gave up 5 bases and J gave up 7 bases; unmatched junction bases: 7. The CDR3 is 14 residues long. The germline V gene has CDR1 WSHSY and CDR2 SAAADI. This chain's CDR3 is CASSPGGKGNEQFF. CDR3 coding DNA: TGCGCCAGCAGTCCAGGGGGCAAGGGGAATGAGCAGTTCTTC.

Here the CDR3 reads CASRFKRTDLNTEAFF. Written as DNA, the CDR3 is TGTGCAAGTCGTTTTAAACGGACAGACTTGAACACTGAAGCTTTCTTT. The chain employs TRBV12-2 and TRBJ1-1; TRBD1, as called in the table, went unchecked against the DNA. TRBV12-2 is a pseudogene segment. The CDR3 sequence is 16 residues long.

The chain combines TRBV6-1 with TRBJ1-4; the D gene is possibly TRBD1 (5 bases). The CDR3 runs 15 residues. Trimming cost V 2 bases and J 4 bases, with 11 bases left between them. Germline V gene lookup returns CDR1 MNHNS and CDR2 SASEGT. This chain's CDR3 is CASSELSGLNEKLFF. In DNA form, the CDR3 reads TGTGCCAGCAGTGAATTGTCAGGGCTTAATGAAAAACTGTTTTTT.